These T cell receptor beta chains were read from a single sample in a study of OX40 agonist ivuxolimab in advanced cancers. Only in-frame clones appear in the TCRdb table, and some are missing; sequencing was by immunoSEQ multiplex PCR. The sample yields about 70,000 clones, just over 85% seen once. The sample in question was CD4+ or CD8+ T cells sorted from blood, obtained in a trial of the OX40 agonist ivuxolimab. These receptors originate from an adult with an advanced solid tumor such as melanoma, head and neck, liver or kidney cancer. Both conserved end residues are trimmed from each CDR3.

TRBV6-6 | ASSYISAEKLF
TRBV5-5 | ASSLGRKTLSSYNEQF
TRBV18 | ASSPTGPYYNEQF
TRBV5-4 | ASSPGLAGETQY
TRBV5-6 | ASSLQGGGIETQY
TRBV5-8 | ASSPRTGEGMRQY
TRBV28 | AHSRGQGGDGYT
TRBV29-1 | SATPGDTGGNEQF
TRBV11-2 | ASSPGTNLPEQY
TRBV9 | ASSVESGGTGELF
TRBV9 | ASSVNTGEETQY
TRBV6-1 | ASSEERSNQPQH
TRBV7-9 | ASSPQGGAGGDGSGEQF